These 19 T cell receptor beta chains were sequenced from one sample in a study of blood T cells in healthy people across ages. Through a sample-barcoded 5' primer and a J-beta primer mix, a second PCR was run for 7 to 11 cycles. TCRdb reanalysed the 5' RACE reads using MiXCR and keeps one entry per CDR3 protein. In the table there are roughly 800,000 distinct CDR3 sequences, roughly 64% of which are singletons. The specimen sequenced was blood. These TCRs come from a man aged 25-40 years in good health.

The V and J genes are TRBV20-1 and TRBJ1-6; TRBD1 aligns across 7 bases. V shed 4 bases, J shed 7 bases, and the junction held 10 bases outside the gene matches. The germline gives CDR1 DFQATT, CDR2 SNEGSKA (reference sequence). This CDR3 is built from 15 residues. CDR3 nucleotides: TGCAGTGCTAACCCCCAGGACAGGTTGAATTCACCCCTCCACTTT. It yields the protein CSANPQDRLNSPLHF.

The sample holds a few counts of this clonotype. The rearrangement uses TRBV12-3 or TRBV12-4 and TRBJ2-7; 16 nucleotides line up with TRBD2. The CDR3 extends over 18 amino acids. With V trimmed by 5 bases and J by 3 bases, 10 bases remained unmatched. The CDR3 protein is CASSGAPGLAGGHYEQYF. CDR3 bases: TGTGCCAGCAGTGGGGCACCGGGACTAGCGGGAGGGCACTACGAGCAGTACTTC.

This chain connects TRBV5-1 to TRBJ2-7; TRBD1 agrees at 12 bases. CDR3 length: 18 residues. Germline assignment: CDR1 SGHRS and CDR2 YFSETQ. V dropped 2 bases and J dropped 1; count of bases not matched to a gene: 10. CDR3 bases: TGCGCCAGCAGCTTTTTCGGGACAGGGGGCGCGGAATCCTACGAGCAGTACTTC. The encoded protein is CASSFFGTGGAESYEQYF.

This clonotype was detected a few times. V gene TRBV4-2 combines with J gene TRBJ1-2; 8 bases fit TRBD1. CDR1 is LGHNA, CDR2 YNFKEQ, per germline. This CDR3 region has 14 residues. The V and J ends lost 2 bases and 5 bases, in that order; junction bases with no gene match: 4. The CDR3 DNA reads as TGTGCCAGCAGCCAACCGGACAGGGAATATGGCTACACCTTC. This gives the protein CASSQPDREYGYTF.

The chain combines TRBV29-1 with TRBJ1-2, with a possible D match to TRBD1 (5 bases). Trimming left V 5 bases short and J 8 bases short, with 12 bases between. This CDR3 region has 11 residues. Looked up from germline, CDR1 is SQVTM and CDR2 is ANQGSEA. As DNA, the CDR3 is TGCAGCGTTCGCCAGGGACGAGGCTACACCTTC. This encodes CSVRQGRGYTF.

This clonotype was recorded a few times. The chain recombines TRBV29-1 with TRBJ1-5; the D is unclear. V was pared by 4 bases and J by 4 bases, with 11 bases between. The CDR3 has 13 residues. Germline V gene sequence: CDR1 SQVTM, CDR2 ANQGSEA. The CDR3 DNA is TGCAGCGTTGGTGAAGGGCGGAATCAGCCCCAGCATTTT. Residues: CSVGEGRNQPQHF.

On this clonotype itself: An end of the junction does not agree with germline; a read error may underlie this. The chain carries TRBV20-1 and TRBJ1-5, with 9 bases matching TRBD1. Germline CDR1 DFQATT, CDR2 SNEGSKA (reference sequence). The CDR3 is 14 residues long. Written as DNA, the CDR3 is TGCGGTGCTAGACAGGGGGTGGGCAATCAGCCCCAGCATTTT. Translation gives CGARQGVGNQPQHF.

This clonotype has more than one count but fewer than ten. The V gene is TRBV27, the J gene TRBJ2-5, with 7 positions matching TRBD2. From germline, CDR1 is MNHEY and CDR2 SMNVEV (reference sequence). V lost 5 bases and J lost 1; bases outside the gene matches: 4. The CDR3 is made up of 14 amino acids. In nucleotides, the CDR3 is TGTGCCAGCAGTAGCGGGATGAGCCAAGAGACCCAGTACTTC. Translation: CASSSGMSQETQYF.

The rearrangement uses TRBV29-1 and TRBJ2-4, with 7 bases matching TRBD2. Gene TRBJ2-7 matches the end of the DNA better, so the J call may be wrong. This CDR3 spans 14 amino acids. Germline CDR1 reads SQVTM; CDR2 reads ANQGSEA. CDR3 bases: TGCAGCGTGGGAGGGATCAGAGATTCAGGCGAGCAGTACTTC. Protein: CSVGGIRDSGEQYF.

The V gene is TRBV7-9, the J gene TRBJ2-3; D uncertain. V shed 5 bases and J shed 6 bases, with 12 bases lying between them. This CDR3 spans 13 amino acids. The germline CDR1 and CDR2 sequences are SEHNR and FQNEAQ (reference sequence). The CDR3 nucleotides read TGTGCCAGCAGCGATATTCTCTGGGATACGCAGTATTTT. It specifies CASSDILWDTQYF.

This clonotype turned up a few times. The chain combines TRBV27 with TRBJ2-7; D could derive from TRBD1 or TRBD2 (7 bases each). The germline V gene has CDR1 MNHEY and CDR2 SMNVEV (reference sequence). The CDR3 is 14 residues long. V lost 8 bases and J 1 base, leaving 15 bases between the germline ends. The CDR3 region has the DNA TGTGCCAGCGCGAGCGGGACAGCGTCCTACGAGCAGTACTTC. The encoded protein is CASASGTASYEQYF.

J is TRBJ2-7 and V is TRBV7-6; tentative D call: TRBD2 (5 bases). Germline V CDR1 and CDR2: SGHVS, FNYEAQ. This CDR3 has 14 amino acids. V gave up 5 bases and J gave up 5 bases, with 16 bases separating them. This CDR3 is CASSVLSGPDEQYF. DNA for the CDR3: TGTGCCAGCAGCGTTTTAAGCGGTCCCGACGAGCAGTACTTC.

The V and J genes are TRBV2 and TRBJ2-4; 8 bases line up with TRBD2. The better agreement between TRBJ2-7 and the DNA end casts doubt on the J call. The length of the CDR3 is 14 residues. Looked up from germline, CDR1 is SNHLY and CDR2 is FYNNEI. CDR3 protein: CASSERLATGEQYF. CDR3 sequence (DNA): TGTGCCAGCAGCGAGAGACTAGCGACTGGCGAGCAGTACTTC.

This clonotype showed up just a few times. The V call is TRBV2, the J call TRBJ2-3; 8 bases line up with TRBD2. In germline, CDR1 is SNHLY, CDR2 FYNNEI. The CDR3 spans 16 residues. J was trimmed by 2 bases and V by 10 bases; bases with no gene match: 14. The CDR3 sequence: CAITTRLAGPTDTQYF. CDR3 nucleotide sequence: TGTGCCATAACAACGCGGCTAGCGGGCCCCACAGATACGCAGTATTTT.

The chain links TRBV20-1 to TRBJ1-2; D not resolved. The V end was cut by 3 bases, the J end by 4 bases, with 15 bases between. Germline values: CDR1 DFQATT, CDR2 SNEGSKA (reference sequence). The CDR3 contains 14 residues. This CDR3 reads CSASMAANVYGYTF. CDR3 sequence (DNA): TGCAGTGCTAGCATGGCTGCTAACGTCTATGGCTACACCTTC.

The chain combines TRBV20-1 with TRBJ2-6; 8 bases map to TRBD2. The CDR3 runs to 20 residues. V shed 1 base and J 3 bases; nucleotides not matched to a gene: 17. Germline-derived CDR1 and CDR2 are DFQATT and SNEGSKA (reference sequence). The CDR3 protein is CSARGILAEGGGLGANVLTF. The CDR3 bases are TGCAGTGCTAGAGGGATACTAGCGGAGGGGGGTGGCCTTGGGGCCAACGTCCTGACTTTC.

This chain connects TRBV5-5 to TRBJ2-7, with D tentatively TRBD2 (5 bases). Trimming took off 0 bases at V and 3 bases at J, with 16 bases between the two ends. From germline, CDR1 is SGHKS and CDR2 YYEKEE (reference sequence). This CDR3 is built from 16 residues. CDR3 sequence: CASSLEGGSGGYEQYF. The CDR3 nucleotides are TGTGCCAGCAGCTTGGAGGGCGGGTCGGGTGGCTACGAGCAGTACTTC. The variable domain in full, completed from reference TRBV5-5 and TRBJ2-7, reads DAGVTQSPTHLIKTRGQQVTLRCSPISGHKSVSWYQQVLGQGPQFIFQYYEKEERGRGNFPDRFSARQFPNYSSELNVNALLLGDSALYLCASSLEGGSGGYEQYFGPGTRLTVT.

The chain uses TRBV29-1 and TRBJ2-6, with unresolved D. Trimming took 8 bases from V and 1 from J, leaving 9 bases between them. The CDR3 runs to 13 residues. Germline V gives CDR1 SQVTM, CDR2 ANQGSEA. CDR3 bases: TGCAGCTCAGTAGAGTCTGGGGCCAACGTCCTGACTTTC. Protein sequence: CSSVESGANVLTF. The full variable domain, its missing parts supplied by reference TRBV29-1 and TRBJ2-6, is SAVISQKPSRDICQRGTSLTIQCQVDSQVTMMFWYRQQPGQSLTLIATANQGSEATYESGFVIDKFPISRPNLTFSTLTVSNMSPEDSSIYLCSSVESGANVLTFGAGSRLTVL.

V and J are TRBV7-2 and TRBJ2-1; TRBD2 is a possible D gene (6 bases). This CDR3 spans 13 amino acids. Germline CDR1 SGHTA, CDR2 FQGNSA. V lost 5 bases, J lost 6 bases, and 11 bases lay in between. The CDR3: CASSGGWSNEQFF. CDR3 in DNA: TGTGCCAGCAGCGGGGGGTGGAGCAATGAGCAGTTCTTC. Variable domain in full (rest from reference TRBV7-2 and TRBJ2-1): GAGVSQSPSNKVTEKGKDVELRCDPISGHTALYWYRQSLGQGLEFLIYFQGNSAPDKSGLPSDRFSAERTGGSVSTLTIQRTQQEDSAVYLCASSGGWSNEQFFGPGTRLTVL.